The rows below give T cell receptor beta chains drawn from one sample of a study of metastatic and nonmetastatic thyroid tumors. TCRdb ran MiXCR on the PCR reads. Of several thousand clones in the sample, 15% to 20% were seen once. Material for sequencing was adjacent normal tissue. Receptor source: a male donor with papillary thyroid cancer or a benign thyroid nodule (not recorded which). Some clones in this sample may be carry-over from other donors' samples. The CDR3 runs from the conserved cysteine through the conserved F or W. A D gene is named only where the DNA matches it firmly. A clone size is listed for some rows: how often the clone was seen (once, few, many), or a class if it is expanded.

TGTGCCAGCAGTTTATGGAGGGGCGGACCCTACGAGCAGTACTTC	CASSLWRGGPYEQYF	TRBJ2-7	-	15	-	TRBV27
TGTGCCCGGGGAGGCACTGAAGCTTTCTTT	CARGGTEAFF	TRBJ1-1	-	10	many	TRBV30
TGTGCCTCCCTGGCTAGCTACTCTGGGGCCAACGTCCTGACTTTC	CASLASYSGANVLTF	TRBJ2-6	-	15	many	TRBV10-3
TGTGCCATCAGTGATAGTAATAGCAATCAGCCCCAGCATTTT	CAISDSNSNQPQHF	TRBJ1-5	-	14	few	TRBV10-3
TGTGCCACCGGTCTTTATGAGCAGTTCTTC	CATGLYEQFF	TRBJ2-1	-	10	few	TRBV6-1
TGTGCCATCAGTGGGTGGGAGGGTACTGAAGCTTTCTTT	CAISGWEGTEAFF	TRBJ1-1	-	13	medium-sized	TRBV10-3
TGCAGTGCTACCGGGACAGGGGCTTCTAATGAAAAACTGTTTTTT	CSATGTGASNEKLFF	TRBJ1-4	TRBD1	15	-	TRBV20-1
TGCGCCAGCAGCCCCTCGGCGTCCTACTATGTCTACACCTTC	CASSPSASYYVYTF	TRBJ1-2	-	14	-	TRBV5-1
TGTGCCAGCAGACCAGGGGGCCCGTCTGGAAACACCATATATTTT	CASRPGGPSGNTIYF	TRBJ1-3	TRBD1	15	-	TRBV6-1
TGCGCCAGCAGCCCCCAGGGGGGGCAGGGAGCCTACGAGCAGTACTTC	CASSPQGGQGAYEQYF	TRBJ2-7	-	16	few	TRBV5-1
TGTGCCAGCAGTCGACACCCGGGACCAAACACAGATACGCAGTATTTT	CASSRHPGPNTDTQYF	TRBJ2-3	-	16	-	TRBV11-2
TGTGCCACCAGTGATTTTAGAACAGCAGTCACAGATACGCAGTATTTT	CATSDFRTAVTDTQYF	TRBJ2-3	-	16	medium-sized	TRBV24-1
TGTGCCAGCAGCTTAGATGCTAGCGGGAGCTCCGCCGAGCAGTACTTC	CASSLDASGSSAEQYF	TRBJ2-7	TRBD2	16	-	TRBV11-2
TGCGCCAGCAGCCAAGTTGGAGTGGAGCCCCAGCATTTT	CASSQVGVEPQHF	TRBJ1-5	-	13	few	TRBV4-1
TGTGCCAGCAGCGTAGCCCGGACAGGGGGCTTTCGCGAGCAGTACTTC	CASSVARTGGFREQYF	TRBJ2-7	TRBD1	16	-	TRBV9
TGTGCCAGCAGTGAACGGAGGCTTCCGCCGGGGGCTTTCTTT	CASSERRLPPGAFF	TRBJ1-1	-	14	-	TRBV2
TGCAGTGCTAGATCCAGGAATCAGCCCCAGCATTTT	CSARSRNQPQHF	TRBJ1-5	-	12	-	TRBV20-1
TGTGCCAGCAGTGAAGGGACTAGCGCCGGACAAGAGACCCAATACTTC	CASSEGTSAGQETQYF	TRBJ2-5	TRBD2	16	many	TRBV2
TGTGCCAGCAGTCCAGGGGGCAATCAGCCCCAGCATTTT	CASSPGGNQPQHF	TRBJ1-5	-	13	few	TRBV7-2
TGTGCCTGGAGTGTACACTATGGCTACACCTTC	CAWSVHYGYTF	TRBJ1-2	-	11	-	TRBV30
TGTGCCAGCTCAGGAGACAGGGTGAACACTGAAGCTTTCTTT	CASSGDRVNTEAFF	TRBJ1-1	TRBD1	14	many	TRBV18
TGTGCCAGCAGTGAGAGACAACAGGGGTGGGGTGAAAAGCTGTTTTTT	CASSERQQGWGEKLFF	TRBJ1-4	TRBD1	16	-	TRBV2
TGTGCCACCAGCAGAGATAAGTGGGGGGGGATCTACGAGCAGTACTTC	CATSRDKWGGIYEQYF	TRBJ2-7	TRBD2	16	many	TRBV15
TGTGCCAGCAGTGAGGACTTACAGGGTAACACTGAAGCTTTCTTT	CASSEDLQGNTEAFF	TRBJ1-1	-	15	many	TRBV6-1
TGTGCCAGTAGTCGAGGGGTTGGACAGCCCCAGCATTTT	CASSRGVGQPQHF	TRBJ1-5	-	13	-	TRBV19
TGTGCCAGCAGTTTACCCCCCCGTTTGTACTTC	CASSLPPRLYF	TRBJ2-1	-	11	medium-sized	TRBV27
TGTGCCAGCAGTGATTCAGGGGGGAGAGGGGAGACCCAGTACTTC	CASSDSGGRGETQYF	TRBJ2-5	-	15	-	TRBV2
TGTGCCATCAGTTCCCCGAGGAGGGACCACGAGCAGTACTTC	CAISSPRRDHEQYF	TRBJ2-7	-	14	-	TRBV10-3
TGTGCCAGCAGTGAAGCTCGGACAGGGACAGAGACCCAGTACTTC	CASSEARTGTETQYF	TRBJ2-5	TRBD1	15	-	TRBV6-1
TGTGCCATTCTGGGACGGGCCTCCTACGAGCAGTACTTC	CAILGRASYEQYF	TRBJ2-7	-	13	few	TRBV2
TGTGCCAGCAGCTTAGATCACCCTTGGGAGCAGTTCTTC	CASSLDHPWEQFF	TRBJ2-1	-	13	many	TRBV11-3
TGCAGTGCTACCGACAGACACGTCTACAATGAGCAGTTCTTC	CSATDRHVYNEQFF	TRBJ2-1	-	14	once	TRBV20-1
TGTGCCAGCTCATCTCTAGGATATGAGCAGTTCTTC	CASSSLGYEQFF	TRBJ2-1	-	12	many	TRBV18
TGTGCCAGCAGCCCGCGGCCCACAGATACGCAGTATTTT	CASSPRPTDTQYF	TRBJ2-3	-	13	few	TRBV28
TGTGCCAGCAAGGGAGCTCCCTACAATGAGCAGTTCTTC	CASKGAPYNEQFF	TRBJ2-1	-	13	-	TRBV27
TGTGCCAGCAGTGACAGGGTACTTGCTGGAAACACCATATATTTT	CASSDRVLAGNTIYF	TRBJ1-3	-	15	-	TRBV6-4
TGTGCCAGCAACAGGGTAGTGGGTGAAAAACTGTTTTTT	CASNRVVGEKLFF	TRBJ1-4	-	13	-	TRBV7-8
TGTGCCAGCATTGGCCCAGGGATTGATCAGCCCCAGCATTTT	CASIGPGIDQPQHF	TRBJ1-5	-	14	large	TRBV2
TGTGCCAGCAGCTTAGGAATCGGGACAGGGCGGTACGAGCAGTACTTC	CASSLGIGTGRYEQYF	TRBJ2-7	TRBD1	16	-	TRBV11-2
TGTGCCAGCAGGGGACTAGCGGGGGGAATGGGCGAGCAGTACTTC	CASRGLAGGMGEQYF	TRBJ2-7	TRBD2	15	many	TRBV2